This T cell receptor (beta chain) originates from a study of T cells in Graves' hyperthyroidism and ophthalmopathy. The CDR3 sequence is 12 residues long. V was trimmed by 2 bases and J by 13 bases, leaving 12 bases between them. CDR1 and CDR2 from the germline V gene are LGHNT and FRNRAP. The study, taken as a whole, reports: Ophthalmopathy prediction by the model preceded onset by a median about 6 months. Stable hyperthyroidism and ophthalmopathy were separated using 13 V-J signatures.

From RNA transcripts, TCR beta CDR3 regions were amplified. In the first-round RT-PCR of the TCR CDR3, the HTBI primer set was used. A single record per CDR3 protein comes from TCRdb applying MiXCR to the multiplex PCR reads. The data show about 360,000 distinct CDR3 sequences, with about 18% seen just once and about 4% held by the top ten. Each patient was aged 18 to 65 and had newly diagnosed hyperthyroidism of under 2 months' duration. The diagnoses drew upon clinical symptoms, serum thyroxine and TRAb, thyroid ultrasound and orbital computed tomography. With regard to this clonotype: Its antigen is not identified.

The source is a woman aged 18 to 35 with Graves' hyperthyroidism. The chain combines TRBV12-5 with TRBJ1-5, with D hard to call. Sequenced: blood. The chain's CDR3 is CASGLRTITQHF. Written as DNA, the CDR3 is TGTGCTAGTGGTTTGAGGACTATAACACAGCATTTT.